The rows below give T cell receptor beta chains drawn from one sample of a study of cytomegalovirus exposure and HLA in healthy donors. Method: immunoSEQ multiplex PCR; TCRdb's copy keeps in-frame clones and lacks some. Of about 140,000 clones detected, approximately 85% appear once; the ten largest clones hold over 1.3%. Material: PBMCs. These TCRs come from a woman in her twenties or thirties in good health and CMV-seronegative. CDR3s include the opening cysteine and the closing phenylalanine or tryptophan. Fields, in order: J gene, D gene, V gene, clone size, CDR3 DNA, CDR3 protein. D genes are given only for firm matches. Not every row has a clone size; where given, it reads once, few, many or a size class.

TRBJ1-2 NA TRBV6-5 once TGTGCCAGCAGCTCTACCGGGACATCGTGGGACTACACCTTC CASSSTGTSWDYTF
TRBJ2-3 TRBD1 TRBV19 NA TGTGCCAGTCGGGACAGGGGAAATTCATTCACAGATACGCAGTATTTT CASRDRGNSFTDTQYF
TRBJ2-7 TRBD2 TRBV10-3 NA TGTGCCATCAGTGAGCGGGGGCTAGCGGGCTACGAGCAGTACTTC CAISERGLAGYEQYF
TRBJ2-7 TRBD1 TRBV5-1 NA TGCGCCAGCAGCCGCACAGGGGTCACCTACGAGCAGTACTTC CASSRTGVTYEQYF
TRBJ2-1 TRBD1 TRBV5-1 NA TGCGCCAGCAGCCGGGACAGGGCGAATGAGCAGTTCTTC CASSRDRANEQFF
TRBJ2-2 TRBD1 TRBV23-1 once TGCGCCAGCAGTCTCCGGGACAGGAACACCGGGGAGCTGTTTTTT CASSLRDRNTGELFF
TRBJ1-6 NA TRBV7-2 NA TGTGCCAGCAGCCTCCAGGCAACTGATAATTCACCCCTCCACTTT CASSLQATDNSPLHF
TRBJ2-7 NA TRBV5-1 NA TGCGCCAGCAGCCTCAGGGTTGAAGCCTACGAGCAGTACTTC CASSLRVEAYEQYF
TRBJ2-5 TRBD2 TRBV7-3 NA TGTGCCAGCAGCCCAACGGGGGGGCCGGAGACCCAGTACTTC CASSPTGGPETQYF
TRBJ1-1 NA TRBV5-1 NA TGCGCCAGCAGCTCCCATACGGGGGGCCCTGAAGCTTTCTTT CASSSHTGGPEAFF
TRBJ2-2 TRBD2 TRBV18 NA TGTGCCAGCTCACCAAAACTAGCGGGGGGTCCGAACACCGGGGAGCTGTTTTTT CASSPKLAGGPNTGELFF
TRBJ1-2 NA TRBV28 NA TGTGCCAGCAGTTTACTCGGAACAGCTAACTATGGCTACACCTTC CASSLLGTANYGYTF
TRBJ1-2 NA TRBV6-1 few TGTGCCAGCAGTGAAATTAACTCCTATGGCTACACCTTC CASSEINSYGYTF
TRBJ2-2 NA TRBV7-2 NA TGTGCCAGCAGCTCATCCGGGACTCACACCGGGGAGCTGTTTTTT CASSSSGTHTGELFF
TRBJ2-7 TRBD1 TRBV18 few TGTGCCAGCTCTCGGACAGGGGAAAATTTGTACGAGCAGTACTTC CASSRTGENLYEQYF
TRBJ1-1 NA TRBV5-5 NA TGTGCCAGCAGCTTCACAGGTTCGAACACTGAAGCTTTCTTT CASSFTGSNTEAFF
TRBJ2-1 TRBD2 TRBV5-4 NA TGTGCCAGCAGCTTGGGTGCGGGGGCCTACAATGAGCAGTTCTTC CASSLGAGAYNEQFF
TRBJ2-4 NA TRBV6-5 once TGTGCCAGCAGTTCTACGGGCGGGGGCCCTGGAAACATTCAGTACTTC CASSSTGGGPGNIQYF
TRBJ2-2 NA TRBV2 NA TGTGCCAGCAGTGTAGGACAGTTTCACACCGGGGAGCTGTTTTTT CASSVGQFHTGELFF
TRBJ1-5 TRBD1 TRBV6-6 NA TGTGCCAGCAGTTACTTCCTCGGACAGGGGATCAATTTT CASSYFLGQGINF
TRBJ2-7 TRBD1 TRBV2 NA TGTGCCAGCAACCCGGGACAGTACTCCTACGAGCAGTACTTC CASNPGQYSYEQYF
TRBJ1-2 NA TRBV19 NA TGTGCCAGTAGTCCAGACTCGGGTGGCTACACCTTC CASSPDSGGYTF
TRBJ2-2 NA TRBV2 NA TGTGCCAGCAGTGATCCTCCCGGGGAGCTGTTTTTT CASSDPPGELFF
TRBJ2-2 NA TRBV14 NA TGTGCCAGCAGCCAGCAATTAGGAGCCGGGGAGCTGTTTTTT CASSQQLGAGELFF
TRBJ2-5 NA TRBV6-5 NA TGTGCCAGCAGTTACTCGGTGAGCGGATGGACCCAGTACTTC CASSYSVSGWTQYF
TRBJ2-3 NA TRBV6-5 NA TGTGCCAGCAGTTATCGGAGGCGCACAGATACGCAGTATTTT CASSYRRRTDTQYF
TRBJ2-5 TRBD2 TRBV7-2 NA TGTGCCAGCAGCTTAATAAGCGGGGGTGGGGGGACCCAGTACTTC CASSLISGGGGTQYF
TRBJ1-1 NA TRBV19 NA TGTGCCAGTAGTCAATATTGGGGAGGCACTGAAGCTTTCTTT CASSQYWGGTEAFF
TRBJ2-1 TRBD2 TRBV19 NA TGTGCCAGTAGTTCTCAGCGGGGGGCGCACAATGAGCAGTTCTTC CASSSQRGAHNEQFF
TRBJ1-5 NA TRBV10-3 NA TGTGCCATCAGCCCAGGGGCTGCTCAACCCCAGCATTTT CAISPGAAQPQHF
TRBJ2-5 TRBD2 TRBV5-1 NA TGCGCCAGCAGCAGCGGGGGGTTGGAGACCCAGTACTTC CASSSGGLETQYF
TRBJ1-1 TRBD1 TRBV7-6 NA TGTGCCAGCAGCTTAGGGCAGGGGGCCAGCACTGAAGCTTTCTTT CASSLGQGASTEAFF
TRBJ2-7 TRBD2 TRBV6-5 NA TGTGCCAGCAATTTACTAGCGGGGGGACCCGAGTACTTC CASNLLAGGPEYF
TRBJ2-5 TRBD2 TRBV5-1 NA TGCGCCAGCAGCTTGGGTAGAACTAGCGGGGGGGTACGGCAAGAGACCCAGTACTTC CASSLGRTSGGVRQETQYF
TRBJ2-3 NA TRBV10-3 NA TGTGCCATGGAGGGTGGCACAGATACGCAGTATTTT CAMEGGTDTQYF
TRBJ1-2 NA TRBV2 NA TGTGCCAGCACTCGAGGGTATGGCTACACCTTC CASTRGYGYTF
TRBJ2-2 NA TRBV7-8 NA TGTGCCAGTAGAGAATTCGGGGAGCTGTTTTTT CASREFGELFF
TRBJ2-5 NA TRBV2 NA TGTGCCAGCAGTGTTTTCGGAGGACGGGAGACCCAGTACTTC CASSVFGGRETQYF
TRBJ1-2 TRBD1 TRBV7-2 few TGTGCCAGCAGCTTGAGCCTCGGACAGGGGGCAGATGGCTACACCTTC CASSLSLGQGADGYTF
TRBJ2-7 NA TRBV29-1 NA TGCAGCGTTGGGGGCCGGGACTCAACCTACGAGCAGTACTTC CSVGGRDSTYEQYF
TRBJ2-5 NA TRBV11-2 NA TGTGCCAGCAGCCTAAGGGGGCAAGAGACCCAGTACTTC CASSLRGQETQYF
TRBJ1-5 NA TRBV11-2 NA TGTGCCAGCAGCGTAACAGGGACCAACAATCAGCCCCAGCATTTT CASSVTGTNNQPQHF